This T cell receptor (beta chain) was found in a study of CD8 T cells in ankylosing spondylitis. Via MiXCR, TCRdb re-called the 5' RACE reads, giving one row per CDR3 protein. The sample holds about 130,000 distinct CDR3 sequences, roughly 6.6% seen once. Germline V gene lookup returns CDR1 MNHEY and CDR2 SMNVEV (reference sequence). Trimming took 4 bases from V and 2 from J, leaving 21 bases between them. The CDR3 has 17 amino acids. The sample was blood, either unsorted or a sorted T cell fraction (not recorded which). The receptor was isolated from a male donor with ankylosing spondylitis or in good health (not recorded which). This chain connects TRBV27 to TRBJ2-7; D might be TRBD1 or TRBD2, each matching 5 bases. The CDR3, as DNA: TGTGCCAGCAGTTCGGGGCTGGGGGAGTCAAAAGCCTACGAGCAGTACTTC. Translated, it gives CASSSGLGESKAYEQYF.